This T cell receptor (beta chain) was obtained from a study of shared clonotypes between healthy human individuals. Overall study results and limits: Only blood was sampled, and tissue TCR repertoires likely differ from blood ones.

The table came from immunoSEQ multiplex PCR; TCRdb's copy has only in-frame clones and leaves some out. The sample yields about 2.3 million clones, just over 90% seen once. Donors comprised only Caucasian adults living in Nashville, Tennessee. As for this clone: Its specificity is unknown.

The CDR3 extends over 15 amino acids. V shed 4 bases and J shed 6 bases, with 16 bases lying between them. CDR1 and CDR2 from the germline V gene are MNHEY and SMNVEV (reference sequence). The sample was naive CD4+ T cells from PBMCs. Specified subset: CD45RA+ positively selected. This chain joins TRBV27 and TRBJ1-5; D perhaps matches TRBD1 (6 bases). This TCR was sampled from a man aged 18 to 30 in good health. Some clones in this sample may be carry-over from other donors' samples. CDR3 nucleotide sequence: TGTGCCAGCAGTTCATCGTACAGGGTGAGTCAGCCCCAGCATTTT. This encodes CASSSSYRVSQPQHF.